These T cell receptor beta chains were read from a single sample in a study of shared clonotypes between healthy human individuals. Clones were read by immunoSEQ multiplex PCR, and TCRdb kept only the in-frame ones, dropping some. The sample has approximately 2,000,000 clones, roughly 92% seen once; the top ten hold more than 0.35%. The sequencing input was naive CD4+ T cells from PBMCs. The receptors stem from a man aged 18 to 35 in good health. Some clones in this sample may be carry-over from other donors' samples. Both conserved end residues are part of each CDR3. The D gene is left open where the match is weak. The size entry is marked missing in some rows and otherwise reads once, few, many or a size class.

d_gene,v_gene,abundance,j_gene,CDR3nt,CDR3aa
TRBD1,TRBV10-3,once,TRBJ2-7,TGTGCCATCAGGGACCGACAGGGCGAGTCCTACGAGCAGTACTTC,CAIRDRQGESYEQYF
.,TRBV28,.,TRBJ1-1,TGTGCCAGCAGCTTAACCACAAGCTACACTGAAGCTTTCTTT,CASSLTTSYTEAFF
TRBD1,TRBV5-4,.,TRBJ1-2,TGTGCCAGCAGCTTGGAAAGGACAGGGACCTATGGCTACACCTTC,CASSLERTGTYGYTF
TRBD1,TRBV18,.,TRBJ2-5,TGTGCCAGCTGGAGGACAGGGAAGGAGACCCAGTACTTC,CASWRTGKETQYF
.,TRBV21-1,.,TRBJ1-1,TGTGCCAGCAGCAAATTTATGACCCGGGACGGAGATTCGAACACTGAAGCTTTCTTT,CASSKFMTRDGDSNTEAFF
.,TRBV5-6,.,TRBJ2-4,TGTGCCAGCAGCCCGGCCCCCCGACGCGCGGGTGACATTCAGTACTTC,CASSPAPRRAGDIQYF
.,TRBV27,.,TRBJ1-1,TGTGCCAGCAGTTTTCGGGGCTCCACTGAAGCTTTCTTT,CASSFRGSTEAFF
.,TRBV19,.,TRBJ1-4,TGTGCCAGTAGTCCTCAGGGGTCGATTAATGAAAAACTGTTTTTT,CASSPQGSINEKLFF
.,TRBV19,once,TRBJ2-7,TGTGCCAGTAGCACACGAGTCGGGGGTGAATCCTACGAGCAGTACTTC,CASSTRVGGESYEQYF
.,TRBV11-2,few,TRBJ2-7,TGTGCCAGCAGCTTAGCCTCCTACGAGCAGTACTTC,CASSLASYEQYF
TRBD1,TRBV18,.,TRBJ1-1,TGTGCCAGCTCACCTATGGGACAGGTGAACACTGAAGCTTTCTTT,CASSPMGQVNTEAFF
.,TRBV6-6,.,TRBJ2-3,TGTGCCAGCAGTTCTGGGTGGGGACTGGGAGATACGCAGTATTTT,CASSSGWGLGDTQYF
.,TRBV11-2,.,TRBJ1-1,TGTGCCAGCAGCTTCCCCGGGGCCCGTTCTGAAGCTTTCTTT,CASSFPGARSEAFF
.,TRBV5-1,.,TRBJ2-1,TGCGCCAGCAGCTTAATGATGCCAGCCGCTAACAATGAGCAGTTCTTC,CASSLMMPAANNEQFF
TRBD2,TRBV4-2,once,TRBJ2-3,TGTGCCAGCAGCCCCAGGACTAGCGGACGCACAGATACGCAGTATTTT,CASSPRTSGRTDTQYF
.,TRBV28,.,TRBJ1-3,TGTGCCAGCGGCAGAGACACCATATATTTT,CASGRDTIYF
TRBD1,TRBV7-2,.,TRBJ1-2,TGTGCCAGCAGCTACCCCGGGACAGGGTTTGGCTACACCTTC,CASSYPGTGFGYTF
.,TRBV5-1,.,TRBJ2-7,TGCGCCAGCAGCCCCCGGGTTGGGCGGTCCTACGAGCAGTACTTC,CASSPRVGRSYEQYF
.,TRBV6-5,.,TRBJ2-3,TGTGCCAGCAGTTATGCCAGGGTCCGGGATACGCAGTATTTT,CASSYARVRDTQYF
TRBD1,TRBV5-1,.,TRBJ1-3,TGCGCCAGCAGCTTTGGGACAGGGGGAAACACCATATATTTT,CASSFGTGGNTIYF
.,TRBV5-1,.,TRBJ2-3,TGCGCCAGCAGCGTGGGTGGCGCCACAGATACGCAGTATTTT,CASSVGGATDTQYF
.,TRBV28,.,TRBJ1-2,TGTGCCAGCAGTTTAGGGCCGATGAACGCGAACTATGGCTACACCTTC,CASSLGPMNANYGYTF
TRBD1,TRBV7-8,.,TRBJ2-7,TGTGCCAGCAGTTTTGTTCTAGCCGGGACAGGGGCCTCCTACGAGCAGTACTTC,CASSFVLAGTGASYEQYF
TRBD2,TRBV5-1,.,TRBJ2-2,TGCGCCAGCAGCAAAGGACTAGCGGGAGGCTCCGGGGAGCTGTTTTTT,CASSKGLAGGSGELFF
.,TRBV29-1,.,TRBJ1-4,TGCAGCGGGTTGGGTTTTCAAGAAAAACTGTTTTTT,CSGLGFQEKLFF
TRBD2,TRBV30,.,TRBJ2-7,TGTGCCTGGAGTGTAGGAAAACGGGGGGTCGAGCAGTACTTC,CAWSVGKRGVEQYF
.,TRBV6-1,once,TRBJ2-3,TGTGCCGCCTTCGGGGCTAGCACAGATACGCAGTATTTT,CAAFGASTDTQYF
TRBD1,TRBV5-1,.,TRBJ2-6,TGCGCCAGCAGCCCAGGGGGCTCTGGGGCCAACGTCCTGACTTTC,CASSPGGSGANVLTF
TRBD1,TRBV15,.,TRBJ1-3,TGTGCCACCAGGCCGGGACAGGGAAACGGAAACACCATATATTTT,CATRPGQGNGNTIYF
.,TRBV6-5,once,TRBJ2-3,TGTGCCAGCAGCCCGAGACGAGATACGCAGTATTTT,CASSPRRDTQYF
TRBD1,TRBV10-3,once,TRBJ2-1,TGTGCCATCAGTGAGTCGGGACAGGGGTCGGTCAATGAGCAGTTCTTC,CAISESGQGSVNEQFF
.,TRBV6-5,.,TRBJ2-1,TGTGCCAGCAGACCACCTCTGGGGGAGCAGTTCTTC,CASRPPLGEQFF
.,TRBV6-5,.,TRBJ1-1,TGTGCCAGCAGTTATAGTACGGAGGAACGTGGAGCTTTCTTT,CASSYSTEERGAFF
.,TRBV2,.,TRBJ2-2,TGTGCCAGCAGTGGTTCAGGGGAGCTGTTTTTT,CASSGSGELFF
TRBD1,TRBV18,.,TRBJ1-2,TGTGCCAGCTCACCGGGGACAGGAGACTATGGCTACACCTTC,CASSPGTGDYGYTF
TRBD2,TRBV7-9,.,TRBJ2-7,TGTGCCAGCAGTCAAGGGACTAGCGGGAGATACGAGCAGTACTTC,CASSQGTSGRYEQYF
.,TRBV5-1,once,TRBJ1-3,TGCGCCAGCAGCTTGGGACGGCTTACTGGAAACACCATATATTTT,CASSLGRLTGNTIYF
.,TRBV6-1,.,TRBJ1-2,TGTGCCAGCTTTCGCCACTATGGCTACACCTTC,CASFRHYGYTF
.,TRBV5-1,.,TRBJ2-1,TGCGCCAGCAGCTCCCGGACAGACAATGAGCAGTTCTTC,CASSSRTDNEQFF
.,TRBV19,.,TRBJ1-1,TGTGCCAGTAGCACTTTGGGGAGGGGCTACACTGAAGCTTTCTTT,CASSTLGRGYTEAFF
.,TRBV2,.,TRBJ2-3,TGTGCCAGTTTAACACAGGGAGCAGATACGCAGTATTTT,CASLTQGADTQYF
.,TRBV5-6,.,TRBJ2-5,TGTGCCAGCACCCTGGTTGGATTCCAAGAGACCCAGTACTTC,CASTLVGFQETQYF
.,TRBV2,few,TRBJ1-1,TGTGCCAGCAGGGAGGCAGTCGGGGAAGCTTTCTTT,CASREAVGEAFF
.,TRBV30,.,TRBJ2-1,TGTGCCTGGAGTGTAGACCGGAGAGCTATGTATGAGCAGTTCTTC,CAWSVDRRAMYEQFF
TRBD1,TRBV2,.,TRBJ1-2,TGTGCCAGCAGCGCAGACAGGGACGTTGGCTACACCTTC,CASSADRDVGYTF
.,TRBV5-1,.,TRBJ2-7,TGCGCCAGCAGCTCGCCACAACCCAGCGGCGAGCAGTACTTC,CASSSPQPSGEQYF
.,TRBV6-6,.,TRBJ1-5,TGTGCCAGCAGTTACGGGCGGAGGGAGTATCAGCCCCAGCATTTT,CASSYGRREYQPQHF
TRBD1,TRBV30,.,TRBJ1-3,TGTGCCTGGAGTGACGACAGGGCTGGAAACACCATATATTTT,CAWSDDRAGNTIYF
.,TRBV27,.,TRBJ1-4,TGTGCCAGCTCCCTACGAGCAACTAATGAAAAACTGTTTTTT,CASSLRATNEKLFF
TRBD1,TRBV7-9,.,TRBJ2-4,TGTGCCAGCAGCTTCAGGGGGCCGAGGAACATTCAGTACTTC,CASSFRGPRNIQYF
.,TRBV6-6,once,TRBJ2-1,TGTGCCAGCAGTTCACTCGACTATATGGGTTACAATGAGCAGTTCTTC,CASSSLDYMGYNEQFF
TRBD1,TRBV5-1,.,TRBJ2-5,TGCGCCAGCAGCCGCCCCGGGACAGGGTGGACAGAGACCCAGTACTTC,CASSRPGTGWTETQYF